This paragraph reports one TCR beta chain. The antigen remains undetermined. The naive CD8 fraction comprised CD45RO-negative cells positively selected for CCR7 and excluded terminally differentiated effector memory CD45RA+ cells. This record comes from a study of shared clonotypes between healthy human individuals. Whole-study results and caveats: Unshared clonotypes carried lower generation probabilities than those common to all four donors. A limitation of the genetic and exposure-history diversity represented arose from few donors. Generally, naive subsets (rather than memory subsets) showed larger estimated richness.

Source study methods: There were no quality scores in the junction-only immunoSEQ sequences, so filtering differed. Here immunoSEQ multiplex PCR was the method, and the copy in TCRdb shows in-frame clones only, minus some. V and J calls and clone size are given by that table; D and trimming were obtained from the DNA. The sample includes about 2.1 million clones, just over 90% of them seen just once. This TCR was recovered from a young man in good health. Some clones in this sample may be carry-over from other donors' samples. The sequenced material came from naive CD8+ T cells from PBMCs.

This CDR3 is CASSDAGDTQYF. The CDR3 nucleotides are TGTGCCAGCAGTGATGCGGGAGATACGCAGTATTTT. The gene calls are TRBV5-4 and TRBJ2-3; D possibly corresponds to TRBD2 (5 bases). The CDR3 has 12 amino acids. The V and J ends lost 5 bases and 5 bases respectively, with 9 bases between them. Germline V gives CDR1 SGHNT, CDR2 YYREEE (reference sequence). The variable domain in full, with the rest retrieved from reference TRBV5-4 and TRBJ2-3, is ETGVTQSPTHLIKTRGQQVTLRCSSQSGHNTVSWYQQALGQGPQFIFQYYREEENGRGNFPPRFSGLQFPNYSSELNVNALELDDSALYLCASSDAGDTQYFGPGTRLTVL.